The 10 T cell receptor beta chains below come from one sample, sequenced in a study of chemoradiotherapy in HPV16-positive cancers. Sequencing used immunoSEQ multiplex PCR; TCRdb keeps in-frame clones, though not all of them. This sample carries thousands of clones, approximately 80% of them seen once, and the ten largest clones take around 15%. The sample here was tumor tissue, taken from a patient who underwent chemoradiotherapy. The receptors originated from a human donor with HPV-associated anogenital cancer.

This chain uses TRBV5-4 with TRBJ2-1, with 10 bases aligning to TRBD2. Germline assignment: CDR1 SGHNT and CDR2 YYREEE (reference sequence). With 3 bases clipped from V and 6 bases from J, the junction kept 9 bases outside the gene matches. The CDR3 loop spans 16 amino acids. For the CDR3, the DNA is TGTGCCAGCAGCTATAGCTGGACTAGCGGTATCAATGAGCAGTTCTTC. It specifies CASSYSWTSGINEQFF. Together with reference TRBV5-4 and TRBJ2-1, the CDR3 gives the full variable domain: ETGVTQSPTHLIKTRGQQVTLRCSSQSGHNTVSWYQQALGQGPQFIFQYYREEENGRGNFPPRFSGLQFPNYSSELNVNALELDDSALYLCASSYSWTSGINEQFFGPGTRLTVL.

The chain links TRBV25-1 to TRBJ2-6; TRBD1 agrees at 9 bases. V lost 4 bases, J lost 0 bases, and 7 bases stayed unmatched. CDR3 length equals 18 residues. Germline loops: CDR1 MGHDK, CDR2 SYGVNS. CDR3 protein: CASSAQPTGGSGANVLTF. Here the CDR3 DNA reads TGTGCCAGCAGTGCTCAGCCGACAGGGGGCTCTGGGGCCAACGTCCTGACTTTC.

The J gene is TRBJ1-6, the V gene TRBV5-6, with 7 positions matching TRBD1. J was trimmed by 6 bases and V by 6 bases; bases with no gene match: 12. Germline V gene sequence: CDR1 SGHDT, CDR2 YYEEEE. The CDR3 runs 16 residues. CDR3 region: CASISNGGTVNSPLHF. CDR3 bases: TGTGCCAGCATCTCGAATGGGGGGACAGTTAATTCACCCCTCCACTTT.

The CDR3 is CATRGPGAGDIQYF. The DNA of the CDR3 is TGTGCCACCAGAGGCCCAGGGGCGGGGGACATTCAGTACTTC. The rearrangement uses TRBV15 and TRBJ2-4, with D possibly being TRBD2 (7 bases). CDR1 is LNHNV and CDR2 is YYDKDF in the germline V gene (reference sequence). The CDR3 covers 14 residues. V gave up 6 bases and J gave up 8 bases, with 17 bases separating them.

The rearrangement uses TRBV2 and TRBJ1-5; TRBD1 is a possible D gene (6 bases). In germline, CDR1 is SNHLY, CDR2 FYNNEI. CDR3 length equals 14 residues. The V gene lost 7 bases and the J gene lost 7 bases, with 17 bases spanning the gap. CDR3 loop: CASTKGGEGQPQHF. Written as DNA, the CDR3 is TGTGCCAGCACCAAGGGGGGAGAGGGCCAGCCCCAGCATTTT.

This clone was counted once. The rearrangement joins TRBV5-1 to TRBJ2-5; possibly TRBD1 for D (5 bases). The germline V gene encodes CDR1 SGHRS and CDR2 YFSETQ. CDR3 size: 14 residues. Trimming removed 3 bases at V and 4 bases at J, with 13 bases between. In nucleotides, the CDR3 is TGCGCCAGCAGCTCTCCTTCAGGGCGAGAGACCCAGTACTTC. This gives the protein CASSSPSGRETQYF.

The chain is built from TRBV5-1 and TRBJ2-7; 11 bases fit TRBD1. CDR1 SGHRS and CDR2 YFSETQ come from the germline V gene. The CDR3 covers 15 residues. The junction had 5 bases not matched to a gene; V was cut back by 3 bases and J by 3 bases. CDR3 DNA: TGCGCCAGCAGCTCCGGGACAGGGGGATTCTACGAGCAGTACTTC. It specifies CASSSGTGGFYEQYF.

The chain recombines TRBV30 with TRBJ2-5, with D maybe TRBD2 (7 bases). Germline CDR1 GTSNPN, CDR2 SVGIG (reference sequence). The CDR3 consists of 14 residues. The V end was cut by 0 bases, the J end by 3 bases, with 11 bases between. CDR3 sequence reads: CAWSVGGEEETQYF. CDR3 bases: TGTGCCTGGAGTGTAGGGGGGGAGGAAGAGACCCAGTACTTC.

The CDR3 coding sequence is TGTGCCAGCAGGTCAGACGTAGGATATAATTCACCCCTCCACTTT. Translating gives CASRSDVGYNSPLHF. V is TRBV6-1 and J is TRBJ1-6; D remains unclear. Germline V gene sequence: CDR1 MNHNS, CDR2 SASEGT. The CDR3 runs 15 residues. Between the trimmed V and J ends, which lost 6 bases and 4 bases, there was a span of 13 bases.

The J gene is TRBJ1-4, the V gene TRBV7-9; tentative D call: TRBD1 (5 bases). V gave up 5 bases and J gave up 1 base, with 14 bases separating them. Germline V CDR1 and CDR2: SEHNR, FQNEAQ (reference sequence). CDR3 length equals 16 residues. CDR3 region: CASSPSTGVTNEKLFF. In nucleotides, the CDR3 is TGTGCCAGCAGCCCGTCAACGGGGGTAACTAATGAAAAACTGTTTTTT.